Each of the 18 T cell receptor beta chains below was sequenced from the same sample in a study of cytotoxic CD8 clonotypes in ibrutinib-treated CLL. Libraries were prepared by immunoSEQ multiplex PCR; TCRdb keeps only in-frame clonotypes and omits some of them. The top ten clones hold around 5.7% of a sample with tens of thousands of clones, about 64% of them seen once. Sample: PBMCs, taken after 12 months of ibrutinib treatment. The receptors derive from a human donor with chronic lymphocytic leukemia.

V is TRBV6-1 and J is TRBJ2-7, with 7 positions matching TRBD1. The CDR3 length is 14 residues. The germline V gene encodes CDR1 MNHNS and CDR2 SASEGT. V trimming: 1 base; J trimming: 4 bases; junction bases outside the gene matches: 4. CDR3 nucleotides: TGTGCCAGCAGTGAAGGACAGGGAAGGTACGAGCAGTACTTC. Its translation: CASSEGQGRYEQYF.

The chain joins TRBV27 to TRBJ2-1, with D possibly matching TRBD2 (6 bases). V was cut by 2 bases and J by 1 base, with 9 bases left in between. Germline V gives CDR1 MNHEY, CDR2 SMNVEV (reference sequence). The CDR3 contains 15 residues. CDR3 nucleotide sequence: TGTGCCAGCAGTTTAGCGGGGACTTCCTACAATGAGCAGTTCTTC. It yields the protein CASSLAGTSYNEQFF.

The J gene is TRBJ2-3, the V gene TRBV7-3; TRBD1 matches 8 bases. Looked up from germline, CDR1 is SGHTA and CDR2 is FQGTGA. V lost 6 bases, J lost 0 bases, and 17 bases stayed unmatched. The CDR3 covers 19 residues. CDR3 sequence: CASRPTGTGGLSSTDTQYF. CDR3 nucleotide sequence: TGTGCCAGCAGACCCACCGGGACAGGTGGTCTAAGTAGCACAGATACGCAGTATTTT.

This clone has more than one count but fewer than ten. The V gene is TRBV19, the J gene TRBJ1-5, with D unresolved. V shed 6 bases and J shed 0 bases, with 9 bases lying between them. Germline V lookup: CDR1 LNHDA, CDR2 SQIVND (reference sequence). The CDR3 contains 14 residues. This chain's CDR3 is CASSKRDSNQPQHF. The CDR3 DNA follows: TGTGCCAGTAGCAAAAGGGATAGCAATCAGCCCCAGCATTTT. Supplemented by reference TRBV19 and TRBJ1-5, the full variable domain reads DGGITQSPKYLFRKEGQNVTLSCEQNLNHDAMYWYRQDPGQGLRLIYYSQIVNDFQKGDIAEGYSVSREKKESFPLTVTSAQKNPTAFYLCASSKRDSNQPQHFGDGTRLSIL.

This sequence joins TRBV18 and TRBJ2-4; 10 positions match TRBD1. Unmatched junction bases numbered 2, after V lost 2 bases and J lost 7 bases. Germline V gives CDR1 KGHSH, CDR2 LQKENI. The CDR3 has 14 residues. CDR3 loop: CASSPLDRGNIQYF. CDR3 nucleotide sequence: TGTGCCAGCTCACCATTGGACAGGGGGAACATTCAGTACTTC.

The chain combines TRBV5-1 with TRBJ1-1; 9 bases match TRBD1. The CDR3 runs to 14 residues. The ends lost 1 base at V and 8 bases at J; junction bases unmatched: 6. From germline, CDR1 is SGHRS and CDR2 YFSETQ. The CDR3: CASSLLTGGDEAFF. The CDR3 DNA reads as TGCGCCAGCAGCTTGTTGACAGGGGGAGACGAAGCTTTCTTT.

The chain recombines TRBV29-1 with TRBJ2-5; 8 nucleotides agree with TRBD2. Germline CDR1 reads SQVTM; CDR2 reads ANQGSEA. The ends lost 1 base at V and 0 bases at J; junction bases unmatched: 1. This CDR3 has 14 residues. CDR3 sequence reads: CSVEGGGNQETQYF. Written as DNA, the CDR3 is TGCAGCGTTGAAGGCGGGGGGAACCAAGAGACCCAGTACTTC.

Concerning this clone itself: An end of the junction does not agree with germline; a read error may underlie this. The J gene is TRBJ1-5, the V gene TRBV5-1; TRBD1 agrees at 9 bases. This CDR3 has 15 residues. Germline assignment: CDR1 SGHRS and CDR2 YFSETQ. The DNA of the CDR3 is TGCGCCAGCAGCTTAGACACAGGGGGCAAGCAGCCCCAGCATTTT. Translating it yields CASSLDTGGKQPQHF.

CDR3 in amino acids: CAWSLKGNQPQHF. The CDR3 DNA reads as TGTGCCTGGAGTCTTAAGGGGAATCAGCCCCAGCATTTT. The chain combines TRBV30 with TRBJ1-5, with D tentatively TRBD1 (5 bases). The CDR3 consists of 13 residues. Per germline, CDR1 GTSNPN and CDR2 SVGIG (reference sequence). With 2 bases removed from V and 4 bases from J, the gap between germline ends came to 9 bases.

The chain combines TRBV18 with TRBJ1-2, with D uncertain. V was clipped by 3 bases and J by 4 bases, with 21 bases between them. There are 17 residues in the CDR3. Germline values: CDR1 KGHSH, CDR2 LQKENI. In nucleotides, the CDR3 is TGTGCCAGCTCACCCTTCTCCTGGGAAGGGCCCCTCTATGGCTACACCTTC. This encodes CASSPFSWEGPLYGYTF. The whole variable domain, remainder taken from reference TRBV18 and TRBJ1-2, is NAGVMQNPRHLVRRRGQEARLRCSPMKGHSHVYWYRQLPEEGLKFMVYLQKENIIDESGMPKERFSAEFPKEGPSILRIQQVVRGDSAAYFCASSPFSWEGPLYGYTFGSGTRLTVV.

This clone was counted only a few times. V is TRBV14 and J is TRBJ1-6, with a possible D match to TRBD1 (5 bases). Germline V CDR1 and CDR2: SGHDN, FVKESK. The CDR3 runs 16 residues. V lost 4 bases to trimming and J lost 10 bases, with 20 bases between them. CDR3 coding DNA: TGTGCCAGCAGCCCCTATGGGAGGGGAAAGGGATCACCCCTCCACTTT. It translates to CASSPYGRGKGSPLHF.

The rearrangement uses TRBV7-6 and TRBJ2-5; a possible D gene is TRBD1 (7 bases). Trimming removed 5 bases from V and 4 bases from J, with 14 bases in between. Germline values: CDR1 SGHVS, CDR2 FNYEAQ. This CDR3 comprises 14 residues. The CDR3 here is CASSGNRGGETQYF. CDR3 DNA: TGTGCCAGCAGCGGGAACAGGGGAGGAGAGACCCAGTACTTC.

The genes are TRBV19 and TRBJ2-1; D may match TRBD1 or TRBD2 (7 bases each). Germline V gene lookup returns CDR1 LNHDA and CDR2 SQIVND (reference sequence). This CDR3 contains 17 residues. V was cut by 6 bases and J by 6 bases, with 24 bases left in between. CDR3 residues: CASSDYSRQGLSNEQFF. The CDR3, as DNA: TGTGCCAGTAGCGACTATTCAAGACAGGGACTAAGCAATGAGCAGTTCTTC.

The chain combines TRBV6-1 with TRBJ1-1; no firm D call. Germline CDR1 reads MNHNS; CDR2 reads SASEGT. This CDR3 has 15 amino acids. V was shortened by 6 bases and J by 3 bases, with 17 bases between the two germline ends. CDR3 loop: CASSPNGRLYTEAFF. The CDR3 nucleotides read TGTGCCAGCAGCCCCAACGGACGGCTTTACACTGAAGCTTTCTTT.

This chain links TRBV27 with TRBJ2-1; possible D gene TRBD2, 5 bases. V lost 0 bases and J 6 bases, leaving 9 bases between the germline ends. CDR1 and CDR2 from the germline V gene are MNHEY and SMNVEV (reference sequence). The length of the CDR3 is 14 residues. CDR3 loop: CASSLSSLANEQFF. CDR3 in DNA: TGTGCCAGCAGTTTATCGAGCCTAGCCAATGAGCAGTTCTTC.

The chain carries TRBV7-9 and TRBJ1-6; TRBD1 agrees at 9 bases. This CDR3 has 15 residues. Germline values: CDR1 SEHNR, CDR2 FQNEAQ (reference sequence). V shed 5 bases, J shed 7 bases, and the junction held 6 bases outside the gene matches. The CDR3 is CASSIGQGMNSPLHF. CDR3 nucleotides: TGTGCCAGCAGCATAGGACAGGGGATGAATTCACCCCTCCACTTT.

J is TRBJ2-5 and V is TRBV30; D perhaps matches TRBD2 (6 bases). CDR3 length equals 13 residues. Trimming removed 7 bases at V and 5 bases at J, with 17 bases between. The germline V gene encodes CDR1 GTSNPN and CDR2 SVGIG (reference sequence). CDR3 DNA sequence: TGTGCCTCCGCGCGGGAAGATGGGGAGACCCAGTACTTC. As protein: CASAREDGETQYF.

The rearrangement uses TRBV30 and TRBJ2-6; 15 bases are a match to TRBD2. Germline CDR1 GTSNPN, CDR2 SVGIG (reference sequence). With 5 bases clipped from V and 0 bases from J, the junction kept 5 bases outside the gene matches. The CDR3 spans 18 residues. The CDR3 sequence is CAWAGLAGGSSGANVLTF. The CDR3 DNA follows: TGTGCCTGGGCGGGACTAGCGGGGGGCTCCTCTGGGGCCAACGTCCTGACTTTC.